A single sample is the source of the 20 T cell receptor beta chains below, sequenced in a study of regulatory T cells in long-lasting Graves disease. Through Arm-PCR of CDR3 regions and iRepertoire HTBI primers, TCR beta libraries were built. From the multiplex PCR reads, TCRdb called clonotypes with MiXCR, one entry per CDR3 protein. This sample has about 440,000 distinct CDR3 sequences, with 14% to 15% found just once. The sample's time point: newly diagnosed GD, antithyroid drugs for less than 3 months. The TCR library was made from RNA extracted from PBMCs. These data were also reused for a study on T cells in Graves' hyperthyroidism and ophthalmopathy.

The sequencing used peripheral blood mononuclear cells (PBMCs), collected at new diagnosis, from a patient treated with antithyroid drugs. The source of these receptors is a woman aged 25-40 years with Graves disease.

This clonotype was detected many times. The chain couples TRBV30 to TRBJ2-7, with 9 bases that match TRBD2. Trimming cost V 2 bases and J 5 bases; bases outside gene matches: 7. Germline CDR1 GTSNPN, CDR2 SVGIG (reference sequence). The CDR3 runs 14 residues. The CDR3 spells CAWSNSGSTHEQYF. In DNA, the CDR3 is TGTGCCTGGAGTAATAGCGGGAGTACCCACGAGCAGTACTTC. The complete variable domain, with remaining parts taken from reference TRBV30 and TRBJ2-7, reads SQTIHQWPATLVQPVGSPLSLECTVEGTSNPNLYWYRQAAGRGLQLLFYSVGIGQISSEVPQNLSASRPQDRQFILSSKKLLLSDSGFYLCAWSNSGSTHEQYFGPGTRLTVT.

In the case of this clonotype: This sequence may be a read error, since a much larger clone differs from it by one base. Written as DNA, the CDR3 is TGTGCCAGCACCAACGGAGGGTTTAGGGCCACTGAAGCTTTCTTT. Residues: CASTNGGFRATEAFF. The chain couples TRBV6-2 or TRBV6-3 to TRBJ1-1; D remains ambiguous. V was trimmed by 7 bases and J by 4 bases, leaving 19 bases between them. Germline assignment: CDR1 MNHEY and CDR2 SVGEGT. The CDR3 has 15 residues.

This chain joins TRBV6-5 and TRBJ2-7; 7 bases fit TRBD1. The CDR3 covers 14 residues. CDR1 and CDR2 (germline): MNHEY, SVGAGI. J gave up 4 bases and V 4 bases, and 7 bases lay outside the gene matches. The CDR3 region is CASSSQGFGYEQYF. CDR3 bases: TGTGCCAGCAGTTCACAGGGGTTTGGGTACGAGCAGTACTTC.

This sequence joins TRBV20-1 and TRBJ1-1; no definite D call. With 6 bases removed from V and 7 bases from J, the gap between germline ends came to 9 bases. The V gene's germline CDR1 is DFQATT and CDR2 SNEGSKA (reference sequence). The CDR3 extends over 10 amino acids. CDR3 DNA sequence: TGCAGTGCGCGACTTGGTGAAGCTTTCTTT. This sequence encodes CSARLGEAFF.

The chain employs TRBV27 and TRBJ1-2; D remains unclear. The germline V gene encodes CDR1 MNHEY and CDR2 SMNVEV (reference sequence). V was cut by 1 base and J by 2 bases, with 5 bases left in between. CDR3 length: 13 residues. CDR3 protein: CASSLWGNYGYTF. The DNA for the CDR3 is TGTGCCAGCAGTTTATGGGGAAACTATGGCTACACCTTC.

This clonotype was seen a few times. A much bigger clone sits one base away, suggesting this may be a read error. The chain's CDR3 is CASSFFLGPRNSYEQHF. In nucleotides, the CDR3 is TGTGCCAGCAGTTTTTTTTTGGGACCGCGAAACTCCTACGAGCAGCACTTC. This rearrangement joins TRBV12-3 or TRBV12-4 to TRBJ2-7; D is perhaps TRBD1 or TRBD2 (5 bases each). The CDR3 contains 17 residues.

This clonotype occurred many times. The rearrangement links TRBV6-1 to TRBJ1-1; 7 nucleotides line up with TRBD1. This CDR3 has 14 residues. V dropped 3 bases and J dropped 1; count of bases not matched to a gene: 2. Germline assignment: CDR1 MNHNS and CDR2 SASEGT. CDR3 sequence (DNA): TGTGCCAGCAGTGAGAGGACAGGGAACACTGAAGCTTTCTTT. The encoded protein is CASSERTGNTEAFF.

This clonotype was detected many times. V gene TRBV13 combines with J gene TRBJ2-7, with D possibly being TRBD1 or TRBD2 (5 bases each). The CDR3 contains 16 residues. V lost 2 bases to trimming and J lost 0 bases, with 14 bases between them. CDR1 PRHDT and CDR2 FYEKMQ come from the germline V gene (reference sequence). Here the CDR3 DNA reads TGTGCCAGCAGCTTATTTGGGGGAGTGGGCTCCTACGAGCAGTACTTC. Its translation: CASSLFGGVGSYEQYF.

There are many counts of this clonotype. The chain couples TRBV7-2 to TRBJ2-1; 8 nucleotides agree with TRBD2. The CDR3 loop spans 16 amino acids. V shed 5 bases, J shed 10 bases, and the junction held 16 bases outside the gene matches. Looked up from germline, CDR1 is SGHTA and CDR2 is FQGNSA. In DNA, the CDR3 is TGTGCCAGCAGCCCTCCGGGGGGGGGGCCCAAGGGGGAGCAGTTCTTC. Encoded protein: CASSPPGGGPKGEQFF. The entire variable domain, with the rest obtained from reference TRBV7-2 and TRBJ2-1, is as follows: GAGVSQSPSNKVTEKGKDVELRCDPISGHTALYWYRQSLGQGLEFLIYFQGNSAPDKSGLPSDRFSAERTGGSVSTLTIQRTQQEDSAVYLCASSPPGGGPKGEQFFGPGTRLTVL.

This clonotype has ten or more counts. CDR3: CASSQYVSGSALYGYTF. Here the CDR3 DNA reads TGTGCCAGCAGCCAATACGTTTCGGGATCAGCACTCTATGGCTACACCTTC. V and J are TRBV3-1 and TRBJ1-2; D is unclear. The germline gives CDR1 LGHDT, CDR2 YNNKEL (reference sequence). The CDR3 is 17 amino acids. The germline V and J ends were trimmed by 2 bases and 4 bases, with 20 bases remaining between them.

The chain carries TRBV6-2 or TRBV6-3 and TRBJ1-5, with unresolved D. V shed 6 bases and J shed 4 bases, with 10 bases lying between them. Germline CDR1 and CDR2: MNHEY and SVGEGT. The CDR3 totals 13 residues. The CDR3 DNA follows: TGTGCCAGCAGGTTCAGCGAAAATCAGCCCCAGCATTTT. Translation: CASRFSENQPQHF.

This clonotype was seen a few times. J is TRBJ1-1 and V is TRBV7-9; TRBD1 aligns across 7 bases. V shed 5 bases, J shed 8 bases, and the junction held 14 bases outside the gene matches. The CDR3 sequence is 15 residues long. Per germline, CDR1 SEHNR and CDR2 FQNEAQ (reference sequence). In nucleotides, the CDR3 is TGTGCCAGCAGCCCAGGTGCGAACGGACAGGCCGAAGCTTTCTTT. It specifies CASSPGANGQAEAFF. The variable domain in full, with the rest retrieved from reference TRBV7-9 and TRBJ1-1, is DTGVSQNPRHKITKRGQNVTFRCDPISEHNRLYWYRQTLGQGPEFLTYFQNEAQLEKSRLLSDRFSAERPKGSFSTLEIQRTEQGDSAMYLCASSPGANGQAEAFFGQGTRLTVV.

This chain joins TRBV5-6 and TRBJ1-3; D call uncertain. Germline V lookup: CDR1 SGHDT, CDR2 YYEEEE. The CDR3 is 15 residues long. V was clipped by 0 bases and J by 0 bases, with 7 bases between them. The CDR3 region has the DNA TGTGCCAGCAGCTTGGGGGATCTCTCTGGAAACACCATATATTTT. Protein sequence: CASSLGDLSGNTIYF.

The V gene is TRBV7-8, the J gene TRBJ2-1; unclear D gene. Per the germline V gene, CDR1 is SGHVS and CDR2 is FQNEAQ. Between the trimmed V and J ends, which lost 6 bases and 2 bases, there was a span of 11 bases. CDR3 length: 14 amino acids. The CDR3: CASRMRGPYNEQFF. DNA for the CDR3: TGTGCCAGCAGGATGCGTGGCCCCTACAATGAGCAGTTCTTC. The whole variable domain, filled in from reference TRBV7-8 and TRBJ2-1, reads GAGVSQSPRYKVAKRGQDVALRCDPISGHVSLFWYQQALGQGPEFLTYFQNEAQLDKSGLPSDRFFAERPEGSVSTLKIQRTQQEDSAVYLCASRMRGPYNEQFFGPGTRLTVL.

This clonotype was found many times. The V and J genes are TRBV20-1 and TRBJ1-5; D possibly corresponds to TRBD1 (5 bases). Germline CDR1 DFQATT, CDR2 SNEGSKA (reference sequence). This CDR3 is built from 14 residues. V lost 0 bases and J 9 bases, leaving 15 bases between the germline ends. The CDR3 here is CSARDQGESGPQHF. The CDR3 nucleotides are TGCAGTGCTAGAGACCAAGGGGAATCAGGGCCCCAGCATTTT.

This rearrangement joins TRBV20-1 to TRBJ2-1, with 14 bases that match TRBD2. Trimming took 3 bases from V and 9 from J; bases not matched to a gene: 7. The CDR3 is 15 residues long. Germline V gene lookup returns CDR1 DFQATT and CDR2 SNEGSKA (reference sequence). The DNA of the CDR3 is TGCAGTGCTAGGAGGGGGACTAGCGGGAGCTTTGAGCAGTTCTTC. Its protein product is CSARRGTSGSFEQFF.

The table lists this clonotype with many counts. The rearrangement uses TRBV28 and TRBJ2-1; no firm D call. CDR1 and CDR2 (germline): MDHEN, SYDVKM. The V end lost 6 bases, the J end lost 6 bases, and 18 bases lay between the germline ends. The CDR3 loop spans 15 amino acids. The CDR3 reads CASSPMPQEANEQFF. In DNA form, the CDR3 reads TGTGCCAGCAGCCCCATGCCACAAGAAGCCAATGAGCAGTTCTTC.

This clonotype was picked up many times. The chain is built from TRBV28 and TRBJ1-4; TRBD1 aligns across 10 bases. This CDR3 region has 16 residues. V lost 6 bases and J lost 6; bases outside the gene matches: 10. Germline V gene lookup returns CDR1 MDHEN and CDR2 SYDVKM. The DNA of the CDR3 is TGTGCCAGCAGAAGCTGGACAGGGGGAATAGATGAAAAACTGTTTTTT. This encodes CASRSWTGGIDEKLFF.

V and J are TRBV19 and TRBJ2-7; TRBD2 aligns across 10 bases. Germline trimming cut 4 bases from V and 0 bases from J; bases unmatched to any gene: 6. CDR1 and CDR2 from the germline V gene are LNHDA and SQIVND (reference sequence). This CDR3 comprises 16 residues. The DNA of the CDR3 is TGTGCCAGTAGTACCTTGGCTAGCGGGAGCTCCTACGAGCAGTACTTC. Its protein is CASSTLASGSSYEQYF.

This clonotype occurred many times. The chain employs TRBV29-1 and TRBJ2-2; maybe TRBD1 (6 bases). The CDR3 is made up of 14 amino acids. Germline V lookup: CDR1 SQVTM, CDR2 ANQGSEA. Trimming removed 6 bases at V and 3 bases at J, with 14 bases between. The CDR3 DNA reads as TGCAGCGTCTTCCCGGGACAAGACACCGGGGAGCTGTTTTTT. Encoded protein: CSVFPGQDTGELFF.